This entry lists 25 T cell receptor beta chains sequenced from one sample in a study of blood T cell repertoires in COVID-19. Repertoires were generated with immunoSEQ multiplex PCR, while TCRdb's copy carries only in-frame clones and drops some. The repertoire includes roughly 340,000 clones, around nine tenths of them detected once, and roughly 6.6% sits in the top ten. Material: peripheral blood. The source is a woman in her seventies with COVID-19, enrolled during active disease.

CDR3 amino acids: CASSGILAGEQYF. As DNA, the CDR3 is TGTGCCAGCAGCGGAATACTAGCGGGGGAGCAGTACTTC. V and J are TRBV9 and TRBJ2-7; TRBD2 agrees at 10 bases. Germline V CDR1 and CDR2: SGDLS, YYNGEE. This CDR3 spans 13 amino acids. The V segment lost 3 bases and the J segment 7 bases; nucleotides outside the gene matches: 4.

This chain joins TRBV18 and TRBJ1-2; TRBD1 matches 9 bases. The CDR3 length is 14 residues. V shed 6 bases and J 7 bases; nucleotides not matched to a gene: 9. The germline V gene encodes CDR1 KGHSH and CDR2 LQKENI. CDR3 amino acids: CASSPEGQGTGYTF. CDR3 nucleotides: TGTGCCAGCTCCCCCGAGGGACAGGGAACTGGCTACACCTTC. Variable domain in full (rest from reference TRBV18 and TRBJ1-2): NAGVMQNPRHLVRRRGQEARLRCSPMKGHSHVYWYRQLPEEGLKFMVYLQKENIIDESGMPKERFSAEFPKEGPSILRIQQVVRGDSAAYFCASSPEGQGTGYTFGSGTRLTVV.

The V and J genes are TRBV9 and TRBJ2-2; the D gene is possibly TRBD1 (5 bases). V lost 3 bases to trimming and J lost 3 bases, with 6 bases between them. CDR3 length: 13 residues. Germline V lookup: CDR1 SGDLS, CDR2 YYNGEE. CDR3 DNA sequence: TGTGCCAGCAGCGCAGGGTACACCGGGGAGCTGTTTTTT. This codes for CASSAGYTGELFF.

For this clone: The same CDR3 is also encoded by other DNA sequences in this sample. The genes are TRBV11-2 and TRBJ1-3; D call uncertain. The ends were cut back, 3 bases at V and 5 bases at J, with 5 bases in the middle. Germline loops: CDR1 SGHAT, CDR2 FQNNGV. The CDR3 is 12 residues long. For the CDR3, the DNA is TGTGCCAGCAGCTTCGCGCGAAACACCATATATTTT. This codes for CASSFARNTIYF.

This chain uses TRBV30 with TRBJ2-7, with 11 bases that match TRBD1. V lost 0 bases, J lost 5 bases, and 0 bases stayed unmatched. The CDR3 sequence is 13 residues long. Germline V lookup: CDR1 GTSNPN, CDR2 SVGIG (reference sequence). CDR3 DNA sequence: TGTGCCTGGAGTGTGGACAGGGGGCACGAGCAGTACTTC. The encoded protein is CAWSVDRGHEQYF.

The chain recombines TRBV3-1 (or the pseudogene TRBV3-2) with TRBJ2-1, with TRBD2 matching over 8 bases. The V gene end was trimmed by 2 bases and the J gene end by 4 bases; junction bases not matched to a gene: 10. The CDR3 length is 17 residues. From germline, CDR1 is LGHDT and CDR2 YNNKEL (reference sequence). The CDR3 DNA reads TGTGCCAGCAGCCAATATCCGACTAGCGAGTTTTACAATGAGCAGTTCTTC. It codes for CASSQYPTSEFYNEQFF.

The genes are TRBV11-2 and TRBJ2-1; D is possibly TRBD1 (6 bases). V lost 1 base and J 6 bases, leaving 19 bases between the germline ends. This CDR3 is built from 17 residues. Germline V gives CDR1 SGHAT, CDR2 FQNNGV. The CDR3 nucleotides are TGTGCCAGCAGCTTAGGACCTCCGGCAGGGGTTTTCAATGAGCAGTTCTTC. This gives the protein CASSLGPPAGVFNEQFF.

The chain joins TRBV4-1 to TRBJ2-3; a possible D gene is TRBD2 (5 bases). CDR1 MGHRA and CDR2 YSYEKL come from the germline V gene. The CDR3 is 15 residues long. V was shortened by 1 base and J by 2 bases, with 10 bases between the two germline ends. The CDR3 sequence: CASSQVEGTTDTQYF. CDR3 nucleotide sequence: TGCGCCAGCAGCCAAGTCGAGGGAACCACAGATACGCAGTATTTT.

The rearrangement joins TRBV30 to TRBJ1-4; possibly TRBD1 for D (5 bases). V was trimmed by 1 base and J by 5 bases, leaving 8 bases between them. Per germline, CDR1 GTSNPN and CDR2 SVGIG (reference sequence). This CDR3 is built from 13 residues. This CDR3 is CAWSGAGNEKLFF. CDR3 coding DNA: TGTGCCTGGAGTGGGGCAGGGAATGAAAAACTGTTTTTT.

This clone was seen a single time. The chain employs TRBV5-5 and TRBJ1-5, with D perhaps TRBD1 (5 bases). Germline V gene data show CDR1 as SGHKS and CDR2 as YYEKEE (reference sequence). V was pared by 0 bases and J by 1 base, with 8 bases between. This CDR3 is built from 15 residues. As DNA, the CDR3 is TGTGCCAGCAGCTTGGGCGGGGGGAGCAATCAGCCCCAGCATTTT. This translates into CASSLGGGSNQPQHF.

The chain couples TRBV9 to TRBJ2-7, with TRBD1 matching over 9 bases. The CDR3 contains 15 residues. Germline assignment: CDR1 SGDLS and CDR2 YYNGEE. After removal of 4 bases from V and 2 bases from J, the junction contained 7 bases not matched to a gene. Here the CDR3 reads CASSTGQGPTYEQYF. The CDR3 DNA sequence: TGTGCCAGCAGCACAGGACAGGGGCCTACCTACGAGCAGTACTTC.

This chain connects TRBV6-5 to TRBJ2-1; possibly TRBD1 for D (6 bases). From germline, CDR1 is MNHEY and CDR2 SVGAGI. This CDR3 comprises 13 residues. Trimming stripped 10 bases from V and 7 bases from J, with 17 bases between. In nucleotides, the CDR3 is TGTGCCACTTCACGGGACAAAGGGAATGAGCAGTTCTTC. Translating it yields CATSRDKGNEQFF.

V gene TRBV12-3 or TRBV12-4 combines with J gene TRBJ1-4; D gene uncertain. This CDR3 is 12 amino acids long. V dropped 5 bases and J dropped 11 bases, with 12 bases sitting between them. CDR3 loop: CASSPDANKLFF. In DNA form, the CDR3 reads TGTGCCAGCAGTCCCGATGCGAACAAACTGTTTTTT.

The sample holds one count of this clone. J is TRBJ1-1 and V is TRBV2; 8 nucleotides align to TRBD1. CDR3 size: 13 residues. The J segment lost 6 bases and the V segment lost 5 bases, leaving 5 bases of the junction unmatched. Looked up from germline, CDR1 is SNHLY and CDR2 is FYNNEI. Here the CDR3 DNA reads TGTGCCAGCAGTAAACAGGGGGACGCTGAAGCTTTCTTT. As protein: CASSKQGDAEAFF.

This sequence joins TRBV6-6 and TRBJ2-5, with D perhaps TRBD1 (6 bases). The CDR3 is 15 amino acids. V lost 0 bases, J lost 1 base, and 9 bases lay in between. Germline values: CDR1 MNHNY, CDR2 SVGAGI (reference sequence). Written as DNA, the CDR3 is TGTGCCAGCAGTTACTCCCGACAGGTCCAAGAGACCCAGTACTTC. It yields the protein CASSYSRQVQETQYF.

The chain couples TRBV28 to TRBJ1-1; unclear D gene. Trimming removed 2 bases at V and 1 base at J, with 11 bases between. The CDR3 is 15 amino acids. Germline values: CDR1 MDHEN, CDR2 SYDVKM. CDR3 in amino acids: CASSLGETGNTEAFF. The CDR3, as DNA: TGTGCCAGCAGTTTAGGGGAGACGGGGAACACTGAAGCTTTCTTT.

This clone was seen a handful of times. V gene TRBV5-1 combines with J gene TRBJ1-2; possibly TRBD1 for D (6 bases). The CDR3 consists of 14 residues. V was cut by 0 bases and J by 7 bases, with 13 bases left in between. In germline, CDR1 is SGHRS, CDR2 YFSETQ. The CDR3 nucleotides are TGCGCCAGCAGCTTGGACAGGGATTCTAGTGGCTACACCTTC. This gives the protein CASSLDRDSSGYTF.

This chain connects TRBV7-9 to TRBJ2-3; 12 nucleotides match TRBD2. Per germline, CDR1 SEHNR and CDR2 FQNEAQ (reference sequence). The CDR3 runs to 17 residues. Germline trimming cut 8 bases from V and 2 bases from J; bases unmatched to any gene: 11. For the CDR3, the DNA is TGTGCCAGCCACGGCCTAGCGGGGGGGCGGTACACAGATACGCAGTATTTT. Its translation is CASHGLAGGRYTDTQYF.

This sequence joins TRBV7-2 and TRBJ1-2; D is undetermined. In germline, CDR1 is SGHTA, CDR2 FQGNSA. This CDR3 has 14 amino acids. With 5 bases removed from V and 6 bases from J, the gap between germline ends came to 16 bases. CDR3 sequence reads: CASSTGISSNGYTF. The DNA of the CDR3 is TGTGCCAGCAGCACGGGGATTTCAAGTAATGGCTACACCTTC. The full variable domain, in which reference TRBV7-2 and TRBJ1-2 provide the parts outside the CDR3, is GAGVSQSPSNKVTEKGKDVELRCDPISGHTALYWYRQSLGQGLEFLIYFQGNSAPDKSGLPSDRFSAERTGGSVSTLTIQRTQQEDSAVYLCASSTGISSNGYTFGSGTRLTVV.

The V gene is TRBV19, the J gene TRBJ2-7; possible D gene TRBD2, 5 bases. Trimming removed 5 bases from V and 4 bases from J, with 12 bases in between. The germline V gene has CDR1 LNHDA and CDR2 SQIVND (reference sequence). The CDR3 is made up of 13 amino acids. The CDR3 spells CASSPRTVYEQYF. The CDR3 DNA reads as TGTGCCAGTAGTCCTCGGACTGTTTACGAGCAGTACTTC.

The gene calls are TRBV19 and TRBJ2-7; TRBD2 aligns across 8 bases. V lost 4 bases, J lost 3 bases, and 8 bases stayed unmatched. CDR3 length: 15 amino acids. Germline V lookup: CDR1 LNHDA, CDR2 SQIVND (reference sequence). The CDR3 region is CASSKGGSGIYEQYF. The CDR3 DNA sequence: TGTGCCAGTAGTAAGGGGGGTAGCGGGATCTACGAGCAGTACTTC.

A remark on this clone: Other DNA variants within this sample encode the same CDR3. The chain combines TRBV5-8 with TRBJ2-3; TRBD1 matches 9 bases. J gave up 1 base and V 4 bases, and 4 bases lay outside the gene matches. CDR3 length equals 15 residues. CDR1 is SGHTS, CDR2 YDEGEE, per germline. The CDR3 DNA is TGTGCCAGCAGCCTGGGACAGGGCGGCACAGATACGCAGTATTTT. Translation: CASSLGQGGTDTQYF.

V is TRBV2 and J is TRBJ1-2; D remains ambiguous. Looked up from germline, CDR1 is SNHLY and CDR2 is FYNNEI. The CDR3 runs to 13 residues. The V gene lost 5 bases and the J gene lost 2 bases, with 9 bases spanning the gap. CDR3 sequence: CASSLTRNYGYTF. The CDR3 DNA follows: TGTGCCAGCAGTCTGACACGAAACTATGGCTACACCTTC. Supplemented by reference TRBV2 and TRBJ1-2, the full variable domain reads EPEVTQTPSHQVTQMGQEVILRCVPISNHLYFYWYRQILGQKVEFLVSFYNNEISEKSEIFDDQFSVERPDGSNFTLKIRSTKLEDSAMYFCASSLTRNYGYTFGSGTRLTVV.

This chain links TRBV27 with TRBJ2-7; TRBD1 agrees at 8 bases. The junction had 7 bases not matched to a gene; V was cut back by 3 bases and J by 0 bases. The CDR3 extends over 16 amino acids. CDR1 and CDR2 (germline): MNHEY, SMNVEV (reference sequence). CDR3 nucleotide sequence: TGTGCCAGCAGTTTTAACAGGGGGATTAGCTCCTACGAGCAGTACTTC. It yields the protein CASSFNRGISSYEQYF.

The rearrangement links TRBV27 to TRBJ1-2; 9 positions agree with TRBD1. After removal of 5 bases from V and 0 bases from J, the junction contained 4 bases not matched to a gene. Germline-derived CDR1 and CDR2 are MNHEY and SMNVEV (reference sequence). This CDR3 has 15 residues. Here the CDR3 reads CASSDRGLTNYGYTF. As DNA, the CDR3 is TGTGCCAGCAGTGACAGGGGGTTAACTAACTATGGCTACACCTTC.